What follows are 23 T cell receptor beta chains derived from one specimen sequenced in a study of T cells in tumors after PD-1 blockade. The repertoire was sequenced with immunoSEQ multiplex PCR; TCRdb's copy has only in-frame clones and lacks some. The profile shows roughly 60,000 clones, roughly 77% of them singletons. Sequences were derived from PBMCs, sampled before anti-PD-1 treatment. These receptors were obtained from a human donor with basal cell carcinoma.

The chain is built from TRBV5-5 and TRBJ1-5; the D is unclear. V gave up 2 bases and J gave up 6 bases, with 12 bases separating them. Germline V CDR1 and CDR2: SGHKS, YYEKEE (reference sequence). The CDR3 spans 14 residues. The CDR3 bases are TGTGCCAGCAGCTTAGAAGCTTTCCGTCAGCCCCAGCATTTT. This codes for CASSLEAFRQPQHF.

This chain links TRBV19 with TRBJ2-2; weak D call: TRBD2 (5 bases). Germline-derived CDR1 and CDR2 are LNHDA and SQIVND (reference sequence). Trimming left V 4 bases short and J 5 bases short, with 23 bases between. This CDR3 contains 18 residues. CDR3 DNA: TGTGCCAGTAGTAAACGGGGAAGCTTAAGGTTGAGGACCGGGGAGCTGTTTTTT. This codes for CASSKRGSLRLRTGELFF.

The J gene is TRBJ1-6, the V gene TRBV5-6; tentatively, D is TRBD1 (5 bases). This CDR3 comprises 16 residues. Trimming stripped 0 bases from V and 9 bases from J, with 16 bases between. From germline, CDR1 is SGHDT and CDR2 YYEEEE. The CDR3 sequence is CASSLGFGRALSPLHF. CDR3 in DNA: TGTGCCAGCAGCTTGGGGTTTGGCAGGGCCCTTTCACCCCTCCACTTT.

The V call is TRBV12-3 or TRBV12-4, the J call TRBJ2-5; D unresolved. The CDR3 totals 12 residues. V lost 3 bases, J lost 5 bases, and 7 bases lay in between. The CDR3 loop is CASSFKWETQYF. The CDR3 DNA reads TGTGCCAGCAGTTTTAAATGGGAGACCCAGTACTTC.

This chain links TRBV4-1 with TRBJ1-3; possible D gene TRBD1, 6 bases. Between the trimmed V and J ends, which lost 1 base and 4 bases, there was a span of 11 bases. Germline values: CDR1 MGHRA, CDR2 YSYEKL. There are 15 residues in the CDR3. This CDR3 is CASSQVTGLGNTIYF. The CDR3 region has the DNA TGCGCCAGCAGCCAAGTCACAGGGTTAGGAAACACCATATATTTT.

V usage is TRBV18 and J usage is TRBJ1-1, with D hard to call. CDR3 length: 14 residues. The V gene lost 2 bases and the J gene lost 1 base, with 8 bases spanning the gap. Germline CDR1 reads KGHSH; CDR2 reads LQKENI. The CDR3 DNA is TGTGCCAGCTCACCAAGAGTTGAGAACACTGAAGCTTTCTTT. It codes for CASSPRVENTEAFF.

The chain is built from TRBV30 and TRBJ1-1, with D possibly being TRBD1 (6 bases). CDR3 length: 13 amino acids. V was cut by 0 bases and J by 6 bases, with 11 bases left in between. Germline CDR1 reads GTSNPN; CDR2 reads SVGIG (reference sequence). DNA of the CDR3: TGTGCCTGGAGTGTACGAGGGACACCTGAAGCTTTCTTT. The encoded protein is CAWSVRGTPEAFF.

The chain employs TRBV7-8 and TRBJ1-1; tentative D call: TRBD1 (5 bases). Trimming took off 4 bases at V and 0 bases at J, with 15 bases between the two ends. The CDR3 is 16 residues long. In germline, CDR1 is SGHVS, CDR2 FQNEAQ. The CDR3 bases are TGTGCCAGCAGCTCCCGGGACGGCTACCTGAACACTGAAGCTTTCTTT. This sequence encodes CASSSRDGYLNTEAFF.

This clone was recorded once. J is TRBJ2-6 and V is TRBV5-1; 7 bases are shared with TRBD1. The J segment lost 2 bases and the V segment lost 4 bases, leaving 12 bases of the junction unmatched. Per the germline V gene, CDR1 is SGHRS and CDR2 is YFSETQ. This CDR3 has 18 residues. CDR3 in amino acids: CASSGDSRRLAGANVLTF. CDR3 nucleotide sequence: TGCGCCAGCAGCGGGGACAGCAGGAGGTTGGCTGGGGCCAACGTCCTGACTTTC.

The genes are TRBV11-3 and TRBJ1-1; 7 nucleotides match TRBD1. Germline V gives CDR1 SGHNT, CDR2 YENEEA. The CDR3 totals 14 residues. Trimming at V came to 3 bases and at J to 0 bases, leaving 1 base not matched to a gene. The chain's CDR3 is CASSLGQLNTEAFF. CDR3 bases: TGTGCCAGCAGCTTGGGACAGTTGAACACTGAAGCTTTCTTT.

The V call is TRBV10-2, the J call TRBJ2-5; the match to TRBD1 covers 10 bases. This CDR3 spans 14 amino acids. Germline trimming cut 5 bases from V and 5 bases from J; bases unmatched to any gene: 5. Germline CDR1 and CDR2: WSHSY and SAAADI. CDR3 loop: CASSRDRGRETQYF. CDR3 sequence (DNA): TGCGCCAGCAGTCGGGACAGGGGAAGGGAGACCCAGTACTTC.

J is TRBJ1-2 and V is TRBV28, with TRBD1 matching 8 bases. The length of the CDR3 is 12 residues. Per the germline V gene, CDR1 is MDHEN and CDR2 is SYDVKM. After removal of 6 bases from V and 8 bases from J, the junction contained 5 bases not matched to a gene. CDR3 DNA sequence: TGTGCCAGCAGAACCGGACAGGGAGGCTACACCTTC. Translating it yields CASRTGQGGYTF.

V usage is TRBV4-1 and J usage is TRBJ2-5; 7 bases are a match to TRBD1. V dropped 3 bases and J dropped 5; count of bases not matched to a gene: 12. Per germline, CDR1 MGHRA and CDR2 YSYEKL. The CDR3 is made up of 16 amino acids. The CDR3 reads CASSQSGQAARETQYF. The CDR3 DNA reads as TGCGCCAGCAGCCAGAGTGGACAGGCGGCCAGGGAGACCCAGTACTTC.

The J gene is TRBJ1-3, the V gene TRBV7-6; D perhaps matches TRBD1 (6 bases). Trimming left V 5 bases short and J 1 base short, with 15 bases between. CDR1 SGHVS and CDR2 FNYEAQ come from the germline V gene. The CDR3 contains 16 residues. The CDR3 region is CASSPQGFESGNTIYF. CDR3 DNA: TGTGCCAGCAGCCCCCAGGGGTTCGAGTCTGGAAACACCATATATTTT.

The chain joins TRBV9 to TRBJ2-3; D is perhaps TRBD2 (5 bases). CDR1 SGDLS and CDR2 YYNGEE come from the germline V gene. Deletions cut 0 bases from V and 4 bases from J, with 18 bases between. This CDR3 has 17 amino acids. The CDR3 sequence is CASSVALGKERADTQYF. The CDR3 nucleotides read TGTGCCAGCAGCGTAGCCCTTGGAAAGGAGAGGGCAGATACGCAGTATTTT.

This clone was observed a single time. The chain employs TRBV20-1 and TRBJ1-1, with D unresolved. V lost 6 bases to trimming and J lost 7 bases, with 12 bases between them. The germline V gene encodes CDR1 DFQATT and CDR2 SNEGSKA (reference sequence). This CDR3 is built from 11 residues. The CDR3: CSALTGSEAFF. CDR3 nucleotide sequence: TGCAGTGCCCTCACGGGCAGTGAAGCTTTCTTT.

The V call is TRBV9, the J call TRBJ2-5; TRBD1 is a possible D gene (5 bases). Germline V CDR1 and CDR2: SGDLS, YYNGEE. This CDR3 has 12 residues. Trimming took off 4 bases at V and 5 bases at J, with 9 bases between the two ends. CDR3 DNA sequence: TGTGCCAGCAGCACCTCAGGGGAGACCCAGTACTTC. Its protein is CASSTSGETQYF.

This clone was counted between two and nine times. The chain is built from TRBV14 and TRBJ2-7, with TRBD2 matching 10 bases. The CDR3 spans 15 residues. The V and J ends lost 3 bases and 4 bases, in that order; junction bases with no gene match: 6. Germline V gene sequence: CDR1 SGHDN, CDR2 FVKESK. For the CDR3, the DNA is TGTGCCAGCAGCCAGAGGTCTAGCGGGGGTTACGAGCAGTACTTC. Its protein product is CASSQRSSGGYEQYF.

CDR3 in DNA: TGTGCCAGCAGTGCGGCCCCGGGGGGGGCCCAAGAGACCCAGTACTTC. It is translated as CASSAAPGGAQETQYF. The chain links TRBV6-1 to TRBJ2-5; 8 bases map to TRBD2. Unmatched junction bases numbered 8, after V lost 4 bases and J lost 1 base. CDR1 is MNHNS, CDR2 SASEGT, per germline. There are 16 residues in the CDR3.

This clone was observed a few times. The genes are TRBV30 and TRBJ1-1, with D possibly TRBD1 on 6 matching bases. This CDR3 has 14 amino acids. V was pared by 3 bases and J by 6 bases, with 17 bases between. Looked up from germline, CDR1 is GTSNPN and CDR2 is SVGIG (reference sequence). CDR3 sequence: CAWRTETGIAEAFF. CDR3 DNA: TGTGCCTGGAGGACCGAAACAGGGATCGCTGAAGCTTTCTTT.

The genes are TRBV19 and TRBJ2-3; 8 nucleotides line up with TRBD2. J lost 2 bases, V lost 9 bases, and 13 bases had no gene match. CDR3 length equals 16 residues. The germline gives CDR1 LNHDA, CDR2 SQIVND (reference sequence). CDR3 protein: CASSSGRRGDTDTQYF. The CDR3 bases are TGTGCCAGCTCCTCGGGACGGCGGGGGGACACAGATACGCAGTATTTT.

The V and J genes are TRBV20-1 and TRBJ1-3, with no clear D. The V and J ends lost 5 bases and 8 bases respectively, with 10 bases between them. The germline V gene encodes CDR1 DFQATT and CDR2 SNEGSKA (reference sequence). This CDR3 region has 11 residues. The DNA of the CDR3 is TGCAGTGCTCCCCGGTCAGACACCATATATTTT. This encodes CSAPRSDTIYF.

The chain employs TRBV9 and TRBJ1-1; D not certain. V lost 0 bases to trimming and J lost 5 bases, with 11 bases between them. This CDR3 contains 14 residues. Germline values: CDR1 SGDLS, CDR2 YYNGEE. The CDR3 region is CASSVEVWDTEAFF. CDR3 in DNA: TGTGCCAGCAGCGTAGAAGTTTGGGATACTGAAGCTTTCTTT.